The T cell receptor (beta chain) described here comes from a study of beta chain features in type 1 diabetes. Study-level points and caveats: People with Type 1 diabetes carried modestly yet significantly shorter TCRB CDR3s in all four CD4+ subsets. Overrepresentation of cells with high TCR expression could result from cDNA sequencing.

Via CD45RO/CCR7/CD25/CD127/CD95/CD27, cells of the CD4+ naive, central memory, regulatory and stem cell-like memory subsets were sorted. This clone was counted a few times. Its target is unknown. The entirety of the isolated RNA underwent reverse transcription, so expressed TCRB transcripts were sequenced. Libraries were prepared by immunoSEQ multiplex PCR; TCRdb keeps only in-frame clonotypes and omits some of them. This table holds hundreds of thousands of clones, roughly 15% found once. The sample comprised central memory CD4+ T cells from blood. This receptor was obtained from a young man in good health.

In DNA, the CDR3 is TGCGCCAGCAGAATGGGGGACAATGAGCAGTTCTTC. Its translation is CASRMGDNEQFF. The genes are TRBV5-1 and TRBJ2-1; D is tentatively TRBD1 or TRBD2 (5 bases each). The CDR3 is 12 residues long. Germline V CDR1 and CDR2: SGHRS, YFSETQ. Trimming pared 5 bases from V and 5 bases from J, leaving 8 bases between.